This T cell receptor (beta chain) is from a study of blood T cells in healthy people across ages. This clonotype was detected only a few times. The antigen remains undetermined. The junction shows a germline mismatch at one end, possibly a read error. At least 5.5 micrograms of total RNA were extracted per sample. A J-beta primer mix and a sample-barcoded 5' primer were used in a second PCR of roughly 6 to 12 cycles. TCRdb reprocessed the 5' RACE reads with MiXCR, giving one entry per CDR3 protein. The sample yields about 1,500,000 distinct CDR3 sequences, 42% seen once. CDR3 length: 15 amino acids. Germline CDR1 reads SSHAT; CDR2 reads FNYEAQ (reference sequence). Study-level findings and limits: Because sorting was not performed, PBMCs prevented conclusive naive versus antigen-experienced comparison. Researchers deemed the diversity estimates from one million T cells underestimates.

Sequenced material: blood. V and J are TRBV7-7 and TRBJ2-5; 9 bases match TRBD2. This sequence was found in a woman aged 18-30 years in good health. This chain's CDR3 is CASSFSGGDQETQYF. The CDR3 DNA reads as TGTGCTAGCAGCTTTAGCGGGGGAGACCAAGAGACCCAGTACTTC.